This T cell receptor beta chain was sequenced for a study of T cell responses to AZD1222 COVID-19 vaccine. Germline values: CDR1 KGHSH, CDR2 LQKENI. Between the trimmed V and J ends, which lost 5 bases and 5 bases, there was a span of 13 bases. The length of the CDR3 is 14 residues. The assay was immunoSEQ multiplex PCR, and TCRdb's table has in-frame clones only and misses some. There are about 120,000 clones in the sample; around 84% occur only once, and roughly a sixth lies in the top ten. The source of this sequence is an adult who received the AZD1222 COVID-19 vaccine. The J gene is TRBJ1-5, the V gene TRBV18; no definite D call. Sequencing was performed on peripheral blood, taken 28 days after the second AZD1222 dose. CDR3 nucleotides: TGTGCCAGCTCAATGGACGGAGACTATCAGCCCCAGCATTTT. As protein: CASSMDGDYQPQHF.